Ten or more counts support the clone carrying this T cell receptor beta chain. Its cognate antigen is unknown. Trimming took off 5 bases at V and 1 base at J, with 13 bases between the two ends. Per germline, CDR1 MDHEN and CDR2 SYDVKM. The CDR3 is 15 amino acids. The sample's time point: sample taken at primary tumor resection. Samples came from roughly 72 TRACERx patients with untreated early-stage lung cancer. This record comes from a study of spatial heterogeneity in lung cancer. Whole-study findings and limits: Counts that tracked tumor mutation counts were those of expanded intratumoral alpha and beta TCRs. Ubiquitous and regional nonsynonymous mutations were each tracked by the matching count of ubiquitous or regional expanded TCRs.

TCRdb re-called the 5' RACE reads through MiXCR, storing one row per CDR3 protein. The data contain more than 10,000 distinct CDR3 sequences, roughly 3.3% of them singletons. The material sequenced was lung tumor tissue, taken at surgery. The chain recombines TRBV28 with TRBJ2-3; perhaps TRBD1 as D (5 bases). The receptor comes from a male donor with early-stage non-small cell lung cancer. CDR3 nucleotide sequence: TGTGCCAGCAGTCAGCAGGGCTGGGGCACAGATACGCAGTATTTT. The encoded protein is CASSQQGWGTDTQYF. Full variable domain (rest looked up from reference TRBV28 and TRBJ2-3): DVKVTQSSRYLVKRTGEKVFLECVQDMDHENMFWYRQDPGLGLRLIYFSYDVKMKEKGDIPEGYSVSREKKERFSLILESASTNQTSMYLCASSQQGWGTDTQYFGPGTRLTVL.